The entry that follows covers one T cell receptor (beta chain) sequence. Its antigen remains unidentified. Looked up from germline, CDR1 is ENHRY and CDR2 is SYGVKD. The V and J ends lost 9 bases and 2 bases respectively, with 13 bases between them. The CDR3 is made up of 13 amino acids. Method: immunoSEQ multiplex PCR; TCRdb's copy keeps in-frame clones and lacks some. The sample includes over 2 million clones, around 95% of them seen just once. This sample is part of a study of shared clonotypes between healthy human individuals. Whole-study context: CD4 naive cells filled three plates per donor, CD4 memory three, CD8 naive two and CD8 memory one.

The split of CD4+ cells yielded CD45RA+ naive and CD45RA-negative memory subsets. Study-wide results and limits: The low donor count limited represented genetic and exposure-history diversity.

Input material: naive CD4+ T cells sorted from blood. Regarding subset: CD45RA+ positively selected. The chain employs TRBV10-3 and TRBJ1-2; no reliable D call. This TCR was sampled from a young man in good health. CDR3 protein: CAITPSPNYGYTF. DNA for the CDR3: TGTGCCATAACCCCGAGCCCGAACTATGGCTACACCTTC.